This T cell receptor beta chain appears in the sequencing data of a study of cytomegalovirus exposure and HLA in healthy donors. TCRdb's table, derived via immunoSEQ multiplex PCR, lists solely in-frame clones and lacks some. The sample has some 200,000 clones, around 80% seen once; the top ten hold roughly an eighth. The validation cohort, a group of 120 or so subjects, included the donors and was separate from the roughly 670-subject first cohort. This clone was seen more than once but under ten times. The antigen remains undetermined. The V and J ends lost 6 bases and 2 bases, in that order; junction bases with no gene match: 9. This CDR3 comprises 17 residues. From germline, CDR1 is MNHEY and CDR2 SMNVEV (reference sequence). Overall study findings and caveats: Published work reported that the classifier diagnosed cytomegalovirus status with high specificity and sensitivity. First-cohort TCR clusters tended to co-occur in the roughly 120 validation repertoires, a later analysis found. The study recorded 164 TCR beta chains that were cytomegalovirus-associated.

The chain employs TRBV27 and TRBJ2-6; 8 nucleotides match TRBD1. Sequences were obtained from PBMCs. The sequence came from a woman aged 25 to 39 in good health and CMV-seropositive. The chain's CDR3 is CASRTDRVVAGANVLTF. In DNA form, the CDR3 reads TGTGCCAGCAGAACGGACAGGGTGGTTGCTGGGGCCAACGTCCTGACTTTC.